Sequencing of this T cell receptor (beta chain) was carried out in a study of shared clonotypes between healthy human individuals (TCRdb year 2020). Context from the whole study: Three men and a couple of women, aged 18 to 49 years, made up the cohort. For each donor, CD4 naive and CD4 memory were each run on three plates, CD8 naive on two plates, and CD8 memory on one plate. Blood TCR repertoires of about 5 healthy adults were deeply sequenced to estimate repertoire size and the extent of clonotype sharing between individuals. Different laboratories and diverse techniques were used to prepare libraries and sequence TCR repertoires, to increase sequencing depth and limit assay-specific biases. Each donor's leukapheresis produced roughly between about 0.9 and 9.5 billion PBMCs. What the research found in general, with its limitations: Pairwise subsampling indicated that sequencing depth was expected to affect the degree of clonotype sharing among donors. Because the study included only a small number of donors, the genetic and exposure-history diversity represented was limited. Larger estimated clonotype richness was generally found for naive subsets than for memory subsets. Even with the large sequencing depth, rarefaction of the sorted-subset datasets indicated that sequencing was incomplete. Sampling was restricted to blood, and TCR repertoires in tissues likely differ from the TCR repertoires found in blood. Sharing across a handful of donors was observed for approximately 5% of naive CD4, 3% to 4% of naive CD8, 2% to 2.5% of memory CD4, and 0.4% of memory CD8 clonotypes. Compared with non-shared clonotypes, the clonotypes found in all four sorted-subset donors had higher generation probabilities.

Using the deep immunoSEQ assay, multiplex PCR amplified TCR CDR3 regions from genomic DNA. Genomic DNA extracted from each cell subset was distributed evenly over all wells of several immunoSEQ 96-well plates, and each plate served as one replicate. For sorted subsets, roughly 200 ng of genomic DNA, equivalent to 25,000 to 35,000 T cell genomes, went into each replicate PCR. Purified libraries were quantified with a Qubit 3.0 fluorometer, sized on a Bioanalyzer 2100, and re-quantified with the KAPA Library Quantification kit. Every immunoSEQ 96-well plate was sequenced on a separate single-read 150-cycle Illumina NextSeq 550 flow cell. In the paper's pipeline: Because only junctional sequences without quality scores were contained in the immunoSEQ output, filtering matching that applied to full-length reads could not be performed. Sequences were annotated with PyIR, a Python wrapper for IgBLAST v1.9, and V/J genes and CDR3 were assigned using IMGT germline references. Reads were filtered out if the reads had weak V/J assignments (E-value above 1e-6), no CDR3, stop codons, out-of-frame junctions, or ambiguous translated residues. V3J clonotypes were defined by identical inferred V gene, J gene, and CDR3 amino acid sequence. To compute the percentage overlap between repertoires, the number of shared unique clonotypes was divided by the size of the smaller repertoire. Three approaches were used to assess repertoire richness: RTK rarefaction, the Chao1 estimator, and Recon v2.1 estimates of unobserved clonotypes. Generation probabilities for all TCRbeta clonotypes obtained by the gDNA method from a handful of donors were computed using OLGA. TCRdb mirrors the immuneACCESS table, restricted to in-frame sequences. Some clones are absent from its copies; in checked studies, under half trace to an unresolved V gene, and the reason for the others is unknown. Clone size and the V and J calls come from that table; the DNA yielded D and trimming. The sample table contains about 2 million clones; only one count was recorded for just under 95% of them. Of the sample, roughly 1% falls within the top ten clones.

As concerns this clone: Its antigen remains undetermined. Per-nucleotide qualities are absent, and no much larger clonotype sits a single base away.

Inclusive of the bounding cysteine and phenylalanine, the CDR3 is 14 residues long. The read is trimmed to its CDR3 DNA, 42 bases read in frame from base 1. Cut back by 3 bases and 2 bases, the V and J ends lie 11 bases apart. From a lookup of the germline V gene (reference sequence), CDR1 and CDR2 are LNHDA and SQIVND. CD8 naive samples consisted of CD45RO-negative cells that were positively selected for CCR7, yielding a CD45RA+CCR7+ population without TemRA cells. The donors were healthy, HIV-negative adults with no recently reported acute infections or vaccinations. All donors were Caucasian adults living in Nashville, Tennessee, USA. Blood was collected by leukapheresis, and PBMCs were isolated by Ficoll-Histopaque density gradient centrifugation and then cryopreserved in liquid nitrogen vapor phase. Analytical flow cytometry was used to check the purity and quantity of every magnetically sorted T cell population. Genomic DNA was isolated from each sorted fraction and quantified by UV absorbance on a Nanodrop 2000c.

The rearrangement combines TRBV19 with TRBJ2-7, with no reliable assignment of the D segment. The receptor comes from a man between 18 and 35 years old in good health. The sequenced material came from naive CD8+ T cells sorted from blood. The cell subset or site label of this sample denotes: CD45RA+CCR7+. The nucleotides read TGTGCCAGTAGTATCGCATCGGATGCCTACGAGCAGTACTTC. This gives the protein CASSIASDAYEQYF. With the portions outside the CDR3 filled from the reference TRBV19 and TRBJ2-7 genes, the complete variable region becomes DGGITQSPKYLFRKEGQNVTLSCEQNLNHDAMYWYRQDPGQGLRLIYYSQIVNDFQKGDIAEGYSVSREKKESFPLTVTSAQKNPTAFYLCASSIASDAYEQYFGPGTRLTVT.